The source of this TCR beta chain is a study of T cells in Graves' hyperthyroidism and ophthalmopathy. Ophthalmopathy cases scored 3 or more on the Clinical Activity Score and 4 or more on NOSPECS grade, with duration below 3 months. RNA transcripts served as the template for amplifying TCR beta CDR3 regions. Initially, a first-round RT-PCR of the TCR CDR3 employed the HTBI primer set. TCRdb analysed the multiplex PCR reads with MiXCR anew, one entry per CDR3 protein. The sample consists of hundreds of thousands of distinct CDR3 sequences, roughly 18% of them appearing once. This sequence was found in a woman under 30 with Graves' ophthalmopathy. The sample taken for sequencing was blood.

This CDR3 is CASSPVTSGSLGKNIQYF. The CDR3 DNA reads as TGTGCCAGCAGCCCTGTGACTAGCGGGAGTCTTGGCAAAAACATTCAGTACTTC. The J gene is TRBJ2-4, the V gene TRBV11-1; 12 nucleotides agree with TRBD2. The CDR3 runs to 18 residues. Germline CDR1 SGHAT, CDR2 FQDESV (reference sequence). The ends lost 5 bases at V and 3 bases at J; junction bases unmatched: 11.